This TCR beta chain was recovered during a study of T-cell reconstitution after alpha-beta-depleted transplantation in children. A library of TCRbeta sequences, prepared with unique molecular identifiers, was generated. TCRdb analysed the PCR reads with MiXCR anew, one entry per CDR3 protein. Of roughly 20,000 distinct CDR3 sequences listed, under 13% are singletons. This clonotype was recorded many times. Germline V gene data show CDR1 as MNHEY and CDR2 as SVGAGI. The CDR3 contains 15 residues. V gave up 4 bases and J gave up 7 bases; unmatched junction bases: 6. The TCR comes from a human donor who donated a stem cell graft to a child with chronic granulomatous disease. Sequenced material: PBMCs from the stem cell graft donor, taken from the stem cell graft. This rearrangement joins TRBV6-5 to TRBJ2-1; 11 bases are shared with TRBD2. For the CDR3, the DNA is TGTGCCAGCAGTTCCGTAGCGGGAGGGGAGAATGAGCAGTTCTTC. It codes for CASSSVAGGENEQFF.